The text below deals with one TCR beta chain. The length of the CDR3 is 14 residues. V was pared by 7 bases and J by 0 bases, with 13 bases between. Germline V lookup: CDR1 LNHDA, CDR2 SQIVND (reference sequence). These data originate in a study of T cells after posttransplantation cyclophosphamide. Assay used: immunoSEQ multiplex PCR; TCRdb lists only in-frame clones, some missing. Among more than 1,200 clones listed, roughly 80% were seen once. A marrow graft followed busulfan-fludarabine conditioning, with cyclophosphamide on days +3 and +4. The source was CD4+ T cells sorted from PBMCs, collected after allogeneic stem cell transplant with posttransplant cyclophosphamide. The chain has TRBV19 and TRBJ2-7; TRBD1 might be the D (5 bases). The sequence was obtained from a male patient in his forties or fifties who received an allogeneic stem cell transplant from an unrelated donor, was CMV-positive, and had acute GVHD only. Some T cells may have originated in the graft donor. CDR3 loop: CASKDTSNSYEQYF. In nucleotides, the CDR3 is TGTGCCAGTAAGGACACATCAAACTCCTACGAGCAGTACTTC.